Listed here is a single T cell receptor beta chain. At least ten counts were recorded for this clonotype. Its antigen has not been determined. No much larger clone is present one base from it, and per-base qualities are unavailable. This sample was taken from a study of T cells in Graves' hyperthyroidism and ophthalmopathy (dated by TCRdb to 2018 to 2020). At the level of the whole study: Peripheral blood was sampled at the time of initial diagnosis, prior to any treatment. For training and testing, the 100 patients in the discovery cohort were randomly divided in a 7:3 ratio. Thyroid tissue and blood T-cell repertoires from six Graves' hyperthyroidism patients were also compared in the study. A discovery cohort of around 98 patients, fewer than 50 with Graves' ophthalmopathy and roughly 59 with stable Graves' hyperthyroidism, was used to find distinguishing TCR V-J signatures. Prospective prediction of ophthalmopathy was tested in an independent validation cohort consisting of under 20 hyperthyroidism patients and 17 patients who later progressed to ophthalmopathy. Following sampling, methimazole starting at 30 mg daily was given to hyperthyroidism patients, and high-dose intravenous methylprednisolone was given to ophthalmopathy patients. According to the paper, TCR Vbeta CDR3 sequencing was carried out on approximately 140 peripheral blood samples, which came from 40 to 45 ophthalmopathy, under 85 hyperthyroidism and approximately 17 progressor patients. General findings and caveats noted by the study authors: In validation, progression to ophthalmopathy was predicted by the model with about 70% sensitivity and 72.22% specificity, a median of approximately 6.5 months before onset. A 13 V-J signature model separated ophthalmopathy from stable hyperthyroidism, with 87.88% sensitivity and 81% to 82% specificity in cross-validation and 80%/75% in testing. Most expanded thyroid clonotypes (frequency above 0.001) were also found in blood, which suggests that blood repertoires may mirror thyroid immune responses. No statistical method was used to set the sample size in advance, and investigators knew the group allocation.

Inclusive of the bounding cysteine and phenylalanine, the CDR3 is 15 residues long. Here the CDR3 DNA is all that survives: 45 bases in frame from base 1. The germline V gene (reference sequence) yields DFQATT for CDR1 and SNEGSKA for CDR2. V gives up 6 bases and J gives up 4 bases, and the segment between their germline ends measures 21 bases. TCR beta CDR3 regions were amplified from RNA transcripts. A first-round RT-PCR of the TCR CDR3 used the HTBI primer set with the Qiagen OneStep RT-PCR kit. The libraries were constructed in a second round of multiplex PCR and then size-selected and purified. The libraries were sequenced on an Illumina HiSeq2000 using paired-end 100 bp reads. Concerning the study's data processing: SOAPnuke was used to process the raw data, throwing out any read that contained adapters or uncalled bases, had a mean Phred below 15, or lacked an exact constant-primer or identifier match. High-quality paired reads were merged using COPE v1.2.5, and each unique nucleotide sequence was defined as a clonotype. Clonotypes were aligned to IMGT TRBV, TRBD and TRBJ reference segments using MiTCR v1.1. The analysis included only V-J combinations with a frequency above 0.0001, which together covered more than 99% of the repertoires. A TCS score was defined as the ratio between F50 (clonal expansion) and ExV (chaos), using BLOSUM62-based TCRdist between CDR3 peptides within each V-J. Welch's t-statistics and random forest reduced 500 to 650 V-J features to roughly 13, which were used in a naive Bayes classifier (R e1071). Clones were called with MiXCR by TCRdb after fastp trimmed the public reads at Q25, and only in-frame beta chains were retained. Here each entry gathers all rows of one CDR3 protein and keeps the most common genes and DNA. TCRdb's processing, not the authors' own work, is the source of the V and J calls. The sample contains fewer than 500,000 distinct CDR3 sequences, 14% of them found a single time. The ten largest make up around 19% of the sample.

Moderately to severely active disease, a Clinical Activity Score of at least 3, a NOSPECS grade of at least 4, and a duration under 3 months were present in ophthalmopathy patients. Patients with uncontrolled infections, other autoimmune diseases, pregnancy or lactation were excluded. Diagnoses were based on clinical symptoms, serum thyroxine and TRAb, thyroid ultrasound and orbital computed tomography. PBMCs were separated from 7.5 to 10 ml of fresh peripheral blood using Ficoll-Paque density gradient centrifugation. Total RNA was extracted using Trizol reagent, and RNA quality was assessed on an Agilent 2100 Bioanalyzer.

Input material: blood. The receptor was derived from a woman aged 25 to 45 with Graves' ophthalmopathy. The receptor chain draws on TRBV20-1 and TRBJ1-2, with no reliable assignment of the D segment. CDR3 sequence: CSARPWDRVSYGYTF. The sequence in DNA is TGCAGTGCAAGACCTTGGGATAGGGTCAGCTATGGCTACACCTTC.